A selection of T cell receptor beta chains follows, all from one sample in a study of OX40 agonist ivuxolimab in advanced cancers. The assay was immunoSEQ multiplex PCR, and TCRdb's table has in-frame clones only and misses some. This sample has roughly 65,000 clones, with around 85% found just once. The material was CD4+ or CD8+ T cells sorted from blood, obtained in a trial of the OX40 agonist ivuxolimab. These receptors were obtained from an adult with an advanced solid tumor such as melanoma, head and neck, liver or kidney cancer. CDR3s include the opening cysteine and the closing phenylalanine or tryptophan. The order of the fields is J gene, clone size, V gene, D gene, CDR3 DNA, CDR3 protein. The D gene is left open where the match is weak. Expanded clones are given a class, and other clones once, few, many or no size at all.

j_gene: TRBJ2-7; abundance: .; v_gene: TRBV19; d_gene: .; CDR3nt: TGTGCCAGTAGTACGGAGTACGAGCAGTACTTC; CDR3aa: CASSTEYEQYF
j_gene: TRBJ2-1; abundance: .; v_gene: TRBV7-6; d_gene: .; CDR3nt: TGTGCCAGCAGCTTAACTGTACCTAGCGAAAGCTCCTACAATGAGCAGTTCTTC; CDR3aa: CASSLTVPSESSYNEQFF
j_gene: TRBJ2-7; abundance: .; v_gene: TRBV20-1; d_gene: .; CDR3nt: TGCAGTGCTTACACAGAGGGCGAGCAGTACTTC; CDR3aa: CSAYTEGEQYF
j_gene: TRBJ2-7; abundance: .; v_gene: TRBV7-9; d_gene: .; CDR3nt: TGTGCCAGCAGCTATTATCCATACTACGAGCAGTACTTC; CDR3aa: CASSYYPYYEQYF
j_gene: TRBJ2-3; abundance: .; v_gene: TRBV7-2; d_gene: .; CDR3nt: TGTGCCAGCAGCTTATCTTGGGTCGCAGATACGCAGTATTTT; CDR3aa: CASSLSWVADTQYF
j_gene: TRBJ2-7; abundance: few; v_gene: TRBV5-4; d_gene: TRBD2; CDR3nt: TGTGCCAGCAGCTTGGATGCTAGCGGCTACGAGCAGTACTTC; CDR3aa: CASSLDASGYEQYF
j_gene: TRBJ1-1; abundance: .; v_gene: TRBV21-1; d_gene: .; CDR3nt: .; CDR3aa: CASSKVAGGNTEAFF
j_gene: TRBJ2-2; abundance: .; v_gene: TRBV5-6; d_gene: .; CDR3nt: TGTGCCAGCAGCTTGAAGTTCGCCGGGGAGCTGTTTTTT; CDR3aa: CASSLKFAGELFF
j_gene: TRBJ2-1; abundance: .; v_gene: TRBV5-1; d_gene: TRBD2; CDR3nt: TGCGCCAGCAGCTTGTCCTCTTCCGGGACTAGCGGGAACAATGAGCAGTTCTTC; CDR3aa: CASSLSSSGTSGNNEQFF
j_gene: TRBJ1-3; abundance: .; v_gene: TRBV6-1; d_gene: .; CDR3nt: TGTGCCAGCAGTGAAAATCTGGGGCGGGGAAACACCATATATTTT; CDR3aa: CASSENLGRGNTIYF
j_gene: TRBJ2-5; abundance: .; v_gene: TRBV5-1; d_gene: .; CDR3nt: TGCGCCAGCGGGGAGGTCGGGCAACAAGAGACCCAGTACTTC; CDR3aa: CASGEVGQQETQYF
j_gene: TRBJ2-1; abundance: .; v_gene: TRBV2; d_gene: TRBD2; CDR3nt: TGTGCCAGCAGGATTGGGGTAGCGGGAGGGAAAAACAATGAGCAGTTCTTC; CDR3aa: CASRIGVAGGKNNEQFF
j_gene: TRBJ2-7; abundance: .; v_gene: TRBV9; d_gene: TRBD2; CDR3nt: TGTGCCAGCAGCGTAGGCGGGGGGGGCTACTACGAGCAGTACTTC; CDR3aa: CASSVGGGGYYEQYF
j_gene: TRBJ2-2; abundance: .; v_gene: TRBV4-1; d_gene: TRBD1; CDR3nt: TGCGCCAGCAGCGTTGCCGGGACAGGGGTAACCGGGGAGCTGTTTTTT; CDR3aa: CASSVAGTGVTGELFF
j_gene: TRBJ2-4; abundance: .; v_gene: TRBV2; d_gene: .; CDR3nt: TGTGCCAGTAGCGTTCAAGGACAGCGGAACATTCAGTACTTC; CDR3aa: CASSVQGQRNIQYF
j_gene: TRBJ2-7; abundance: .; v_gene: TRBV6-1; d_gene: .; CDR3nt: TGTGCCAGCGGTCGGCGCGAGCAGTACTTC; CDR3aa: CASGRREQYF
j_gene: TRBJ2-1; abundance: once; v_gene: TRBV28; d_gene: TRBD2; CDR3nt: TGTGCCAGCAGGTGGTCTAGCGGGAGTTATGAGCAGTTCTTC; CDR3aa: CASRWSSGSYEQFF
j_gene: TRBJ1-6; abundance: once; v_gene: TRBV11-2; d_gene: TRBD1; CDR3nt: TGTGCCAGCAGTACGAGGGACAGGGGTTCACCCCTCCACTTT; CDR3aa: CASSTRDRGSPLHF
j_gene: TRBJ2-7; abundance: .; v_gene: TRBV7-9; d_gene: .; CDR3nt: TGTGCCAGCAGCTCCGGGGACTACGAGCAGTACTTC; CDR3aa: CASSSGDYEQYF
j_gene: TRBJ2-2; abundance: .; v_gene: TRBV2; d_gene: .; CDR3nt: TGTGCCAGCAGTCAAGGGGGAGCCGGGGAGCTGTTTTTT; CDR3aa: CASSQGGAGELFF
j_gene: TRBJ2-7; abundance: few; v_gene: TRBV7-2; d_gene: .; CDR3nt: TGTGCCAGCAGCTTAGCCCGCGTTGACGAGCAGTACTTC; CDR3aa: CASSLARVDEQYF
j_gene: TRBJ2-5; abundance: .; v_gene: TRBV28; d_gene: .; CDR3nt: TGTGCCAGCAGTTTGCAGGGTATACAAGAGACCCAGTACTTC; CDR3aa: CASSLQGIQETQYF
j_gene: TRBJ2-7; abundance: .; v_gene: TRBV15; d_gene: .; CDR3nt: TGTGCCACCAGCAGAGGGGTTAGTCAGGGCCACGAGCAGTACTTC; CDR3aa: CATSRGVSQGHEQYF